This TCR beta chain was sequenced for a study of identical twins. The CDR3 has 14 residues. Germline V gene lookup returns CDR1 SEHNR and CDR2 FQNEAQ (reference sequence). V shed 5 bases and J 7 bases; nucleotides not matched to a gene: 7. From the 5' RACE reads, TCRdb called clonotypes with MiXCR, one entry per CDR3 protein. The sample lists hundreds of thousands of distinct CDR3 sequences; approximately 22% were seen once. These data were also filed under a second study, of T cells expressing NK-cell markers. This second report adds: CD3+CD56+NKG2C+, CD3+CD56+NKG2C- and CD3+CD56-NKG2C+ T cells, once sorted, supplied the TCR beta repertoires. Seven of the eight sequenced donors were classified as HCMV-seropositive, and one was classified as seronegative. The CD3+CD56-NKG2C+ fraction of a few donors was likewise dominated by these clonotypes.

The source is a young woman in good health. The gene calls are TRBV7-9 and TRBJ1-5, with 8 positions matching TRBD1. Sequencing was performed on PBMCs. The CDR3 region is CASSEDREIQPQHF. DNA for the CDR3: TGTGCCAGCAGCGAGGACAGGGAGATACAGCCCCAGCATTTT.